One and the same sample provided the 30 T cell receptor beta chains below, sequenced in a study of cytomegalovirus exposure and HLA in healthy donors. Primers for the PCR totalled 60 Vbeta and 13 Jbeta. Data came from immunoSEQ multiplex PCR; TCRdb stores just in-frame clones and leaves some out. The profile shows about 200,000 clones, 70% to 90% of them singletons. Sequences were obtained from PBMCs. The source is a man aged 30 to 45 in good health and CMV-seronegative.

This clone was observed a few times. This chain joins TRBV11-2 and TRBJ2-5; 7 positions match TRBD2. The CDR3 loop spans 16 amino acids. Germline loops: CDR1 SGHAT, CDR2 FQNNGV. The V and J ends lost 2 bases and 1 base, in that order; junction bases with no gene match: 7. The CDR3 region is CASSLQGGGGQETQYF. CDR3 nucleotide sequence: TGTGCCAGCAGCTTACAGGGTGGCGGGGGCCAAGAGACCCAGTACTTC.

This chain connects TRBV28 to TRBJ2-7; D is ambiguous. Trimming shortened V by 3 bases and J by 0 bases, and 9 bases separated the two germline ends. CDR3 size: 14 residues. The germline gives CDR1 MDHEN, CDR2 SYDVKM. The CDR3 DNA reads as TGTGCCAGCAGTTTTGTTCCGTACTCCTACGAGCAGTACTTC. This encodes CASSFVPYSYEQYF.

This clone has just a few counts. This sequence joins TRBV6-1 and TRBJ2-1; D call uncertain. Germline V CDR1 and CDR2: MNHNS, SASEGT. Trimming stripped 1 base from V and 5 bases from J, with 6 bases between. This CDR3 is built from 13 residues. The CDR3 loop is CASSEVADNEQFF. The DNA of the CDR3 is TGTGCCAGCAGTGAAGTTGCGGACAATGAGCAGTTCTTC.

The J gene is TRBJ2-5, the V gene TRBV5-4, with D maybe TRBD1 (6 bases). Germline CDR1 SGHNT, CDR2 YYREEE (reference sequence). The CDR3 is 14 amino acids. The V end was cut by 2 bases, the J end by 2 bases, with 10 bases between. DNA for the CDR3: TGTGCCAGCAGCTTTATGACAGGTCAAGAGACCCAGTACTTC. Protein sequence: CASSFMTGQETQYF.

As regards this clone: Other DNA variants within this sample encode the same CDR3. The chain carries TRBV9 and TRBJ2-2; D may be TRBD1 (6 bases). Germline values: CDR1 SGDLS, CDR2 YYNGEE. Trimming removed 3 bases at V and 5 bases at J, with 14 bases between. This CDR3 is built from 15 residues. This chain's CDR3 is CASSGAQGRTGELFF. DNA for the CDR3: TGTGCCAGCAGCGGGGCTCAGGGGAGAACCGGGGAGCTGTTTTTT.

The V gene is TRBV4-1, the J gene TRBJ2-7; the D is unclear. The V gene lost 0 bases and the J gene lost 7 bases, with 10 bases spanning the gap. CDR1 is MGHRA, CDR2 YSYEKL, per germline. There are 13 residues in the CDR3. Here the CDR3 reads CASSQDLSREQYF. The CDR3 coding sequence is TGCGCCAGCAGCCAAGATTTGAGCCGAGAGCAGTACTTC.

V is TRBV19 and J is TRBJ2-7; the D gene is possibly TRBD2 (5 bases). Germline V gene sequence: CDR1 LNHDA, CDR2 SQIVND (reference sequence). The CDR3 contains 14 residues. V was trimmed by 5 bases and J by 2 bases, leaving 13 bases between them. The CDR3 region has the DNA TGTGCCAGTAGTGACCAAAGGGAGACCTACGAGCAGTACTTC. Translated: CASSDQRETYEQYF.

V and J are TRBV2 and TRBJ2-1, with unresolved D. Trimming cost V 3 bases and J 4 bases, with 7 bases left between them. The CDR3 is made up of 13 amino acids. Per germline, CDR1 SNHLY and CDR2 FYNNEI. The CDR3 here is CASSENEYNEQFF. The CDR3 coding sequence is TGTGCCAGCAGTGAGAACGAGTACAATGAGCAGTTCTTC. Filled out from reference TRBV2 and TRBJ2-1, the complete variable domain reads EPEVTQTPSHQVTQMGQEVILRCVPISNHLYFYWYRQILGQKVEFLVSFYNNEISEKSEIFDDQFSVERPDGSNFTLKIRSTKLEDSAMYFCASSENEYNEQFFGPGTRLTVL.

This clone was counted a few times. This chain uses TRBV5-6 with TRBJ2-3; a possible D gene is TRBD2 (5 bases). The V end lost 4 bases, the J end lost 4 bases, and 7 bases lay between the germline ends. CDR3 size: 12 residues. Per germline, CDR1 SGHDT and CDR2 YYEEEE. CDR3 protein: CASSGGSDTQYF. Written as DNA, the CDR3 is TGTGCCAGCAGCGGAGGTTCAGATACGCAGTATTTT.

The J gene is TRBJ2-7, the V gene TRBV14, with 8 bases matching TRBD1. The CDR3 spans 15 residues. Germline trimming cut 0 bases from V and 3 bases from J; bases unmatched to any gene: 4. Per germline, CDR1 SGHDN and CDR2 FVKESK. This CDR3 is CASSQDRGQYYEQYF. CDR3 bases: TGTGCCAGCAGCCAAGACAGGGGGCAATACTACGAGCAGTACTTC.

The chain combines TRBV6-1 with TRBJ1-1; TRBD1 might be the D (5 bases). The CDR3 totals 13 residues. V lost 2 bases and J 7 bases, leaving 11 bases between the germline ends. Germline CDR1 is MNHNS and CDR2 is SASEGT. The CDR3 protein is CASSEFGGGEAFF. Here the CDR3 DNA reads TGTGCCAGCAGTGAATTTGGGGGAGGTGAAGCTTTCTTT.

The chain is built from TRBV11-2 and TRBJ2-5, with TRBD2 identical over 8 bases. The CDR3 loop spans 17 amino acids. V dropped 3 bases and J dropped 1; count of bases not matched to a gene: 10. CDR1 and CDR2 (germline): SGHAT, FQNNGV. In DNA, the CDR3 is TGTGCCAGCAGCTTTTTCCCCGGGCGGGGGGCCCAAGAGACCCAGTACTTC. The encoded protein is CASSFFPGRGAQETQYF.

The genes are TRBV2 and TRBJ1-4; tentative D call: TRBD1 (6 bases). Trimming pared 4 bases from V and 7 bases from J, leaving 13 bases between. The CDR3 totals 14 residues. The germline CDR1 and CDR2 sequences are SNHLY and FYNNEI. The CDR3 DNA sequence: TGTGCCAGCAGTGGTTGGGGGCCGGCTGAAAAACTGTTTTTT. It specifies CASSGWGPAEKLFF.

The genes are TRBV2 and TRBJ1-2, with a weak D call TRBD1 (5 bases). Trimming removed 6 bases from V and 3 bases from J, with 14 bases in between. The CDR3 is 14 residues long. CDR1 is SNHLY and CDR2 is FYNNEI in the germline V gene. In DNA, the CDR3 is TGTGCCAGCAGCGCTGGGGGGACTTACTATGGCTACACCTTC. Protein sequence: CASSAGGTYYGYTF.

The chain uses TRBV27 and TRBJ1-5; the D is unclear. V was cut by 5 bases and J by 2 bases, with 13 bases left in between. Germline CDR1 is MNHEY and CDR2 is SMNVEV (reference sequence). The CDR3 covers 15 residues. The chain's CDR3 is CASSPFSGGNQPQHF. The CDR3 coding sequence is TGTGCCAGCAGTCCCTTCTCCGGGGGCAATCAGCCCCAGCATTTT.

This clone was observed once. V gene TRBV28 combines with J gene TRBJ1-5, with D possibly being TRBD1 (6 bases). V dropped 6 bases and J dropped 2 bases, with 26 bases sitting between them. The CDR3 consists of 19 residues. Germline V lookup: CDR1 MDHEN, CDR2 SYDVKM. In nucleotides, the CDR3 is TGTGCCAGCAGCCGCACCCCGGGACACTCCCAGGACGGCAATCAGCCCCAGCATTTT. Translation gives CASSRTPGHSQDGNQPQHF.

As for this clone: Relative to the germline gene, one junction end is altered; a read error may explain this. The chain recombines TRBV6-1 with TRBJ1-2, with D perhaps matching TRBD1 (6 bases). Germline V gives CDR1 MNHNS, CDR2 SASEGT. The CDR3 consists of 14 residues. CDR3 bases: TGTGCCAGCAGTCCCCCCAGGGGTAACTATGGCCACACCTTC. Translation gives CASSPPRGNYGHTF.

The genes are TRBV7-8 and TRBJ2-4, with 12 bases that match TRBD2. The trim removed 2 bases at V and 3 bases at J, leaving 14 bases unmatched. The CDR3 length is 20 residues. Germline V lookup: CDR1 SGHVS, CDR2 FQNEAQ. The DNA for the CDR3 is TGTGCCAGCAGCTTACAGGCTAGCGGGGGGGCATTTCTCGGCAAAAACATTCAGTACTTC. Translating gives CASSLQASGGAFLGKNIQYF.

This chain links TRBV28 with TRBJ1-6; D is perhaps TRBD1 (6 bases). The CDR3 is made up of 15 amino acids. V lost 3 bases and J 7 bases, leaving 13 bases between the germline ends. Per the germline V gene, CDR1 is MDHEN and CDR2 is SYDVKM. CDR3 DNA sequence: TGTGCCAGCAGTTTTGGACAGTCGAAGAATTCACCCCTCCACTTT. Translating it yields CASSFGQSKNSPLHF.

In this sample, this clone turned up once. The chain recombines TRBV19 with TRBJ2-3, with D perhaps matching TRBD2 (5 bases). CDR1 and CDR2 from the germline V gene are LNHDA and SQIVND (reference sequence). Trimming removed 5 bases at V and 1 base at J, with 10 bases between. This CDR3 contains 14 residues. The CDR3 loop is CASSPGLGTDTQYF. The CDR3, as DNA: TGTGCCAGTAGTCCAGGACTTGGCACAGATACGCAGTATTTT. The full variable domain, rest sourced from reference TRBV19 and TRBJ2-3, is DGGITQSPKYLFRKEGQNVTLSCEQNLNHDAMYWYRQDPGQGLRLIYYSQIVNDFQKGDIAEGYSVSREKKESFPLTVTSAQKNPTAFYLCASSPGLGTDTQYFGPGTRLTVL.

This clone was seen just once. The chain links TRBV6-6 to TRBJ2-7; maybe TRBD2 (7 bases). Between the trimmed V and J ends, which lost 6 bases and 1 base, there was a span of 10 bases. This CDR3 is built from 13 residues. Germline V gene data show CDR1 as MNHNY and CDR2 as SVGAGI (reference sequence). The chain's CDR3 is CASRGGGSYEQYF. The CDR3 nucleotides read TGTGCCAGCAGGGGAGGGGGTTCCTACGAGCAGTACTTC.

The V gene is TRBV9, the J gene TRBJ2-7; D is possibly TRBD2 (6 bases). Germline loops: CDR1 SGDLS, CDR2 YYNGEE. Trimming left V 0 bases short and J 4 bases short, with 20 bases between. This CDR3 has 17 residues. The CDR3 spells CASSVVSGQGRGYEQYF. In DNA form, the CDR3 reads TGTGCCAGCAGCGTAGTAAGCGGGCAGGGTCGCGGTTACGAGCAGTACTTC. The complete variable domain, with remaining parts taken from reference TRBV9 and TRBJ2-7, reads DSGVTQTPKHLITATGQRVTLRCSPRSGDLSVYWYQQSLDQGLQFLIQYYNGEERAKGNILERFSAQQFPDLHSELNLSSLELGDSALYFCASSVVSGQGRGYEQYFGPGTRLTVT.

The chain recombines TRBV7-3 with TRBJ1-1; D is unresolved. The CDR3 extends over 14 amino acids. Per the germline V gene, CDR1 is SGHTA and CDR2 is FQGTGA. Between the trimmed V and J ends, which lost 2 bases and 5 bases, there was a span of 12 bases. This chain's CDR3 is CASSLVPERTEAFF. In nucleotides, the CDR3 is TGTGCCAGCAGCTTAGTGCCGGAGAGGACTGAAGCTTTCTTT.

The rearrangement joins TRBV4-3 to TRBJ2-1; possible D gene TRBD1, 5 bases. Trimming took 0 bases from V and 9 from J, leaving 15 bases between them. The CDR3 covers 15 residues. Germline-derived CDR1 and CDR2 are LGHNA and YSLEER. The CDR3 coding sequence is TGCGCCAGCAGCCAAGATCTTCTCCCAGGGTCTGAGCAGTTCTTC. This codes for CASSQDLLPGSEQFF.

This chain uses TRBV5-1 with TRBJ1-2; 8 positions match TRBD1. The CDR3 extends over 16 amino acids. V gave up 2 bases and J gave up 6 bases; unmatched junction bases: 12. Germline V gene data show CDR1 as SGHRS and CDR2 as YFSETQ. The CDR3 loop reads CASSLGDTGGAHGYTF. The DNA of the CDR3 is TGCGCCAGCAGCTTAGGGGATACAGGGGGGGCGCATGGCTACACCTTC.

The chain has TRBV7-9 and TRBJ1-6, with TRBD1 matching over 8 bases. Germline assignment: CDR1 SEHNR and CDR2 FQNEAQ (reference sequence). V lost 5 bases and J lost 7; bases outside the gene matches: 7. The CDR3 extends over 15 amino acids. CDR3 protein: CASSGGQGGNSPLHF. For the CDR3, the DNA is TGTGCCAGCAGCGGCGGACAGGGTGGGAATTCACCCCTCCACTTT.

The J gene is TRBJ1-1, the V gene TRBV7-9; D unresolved. The germline V gene encodes CDR1 SEHNR and CDR2 FQNEAQ (reference sequence). V dropped 4 bases and J dropped 0 bases, with 12 bases sitting between them. There are 15 residues in the CDR3. This chain's CDR3 is CASSSSTSVNTEAFF. The CDR3 coding sequence is TGTGCCAGCAGCTCCTCGACATCCGTGAACACTGAAGCTTTCTTT.

The chain employs TRBV6-1 and TRBJ2-7, with 9 bases fitting TRBD1. Germline V CDR1 and CDR2: MNHNS, SASEGT. The J segment lost 4 bases and the V segment lost 6 bases, leaving 4 bases of the junction unmatched. The CDR3 has 13 residues. This chain's CDR3 is CASSTGGRYEQYF. The CDR3 DNA reads as TGTGCCAGCAGCACAGGGGGCCGGTACGAGCAGTACTTC.

The rearrangement links TRBV2 to TRBJ2-1; 13 bases line up with TRBD2. J was trimmed by 7 bases and V by 2 bases; bases with no gene match: 20. CDR1 SNHLY and CDR2 FYNNEI come from the germline V gene. CDR3 length: 21 amino acids. DNA for the CDR3: TGTGCCAGCAGTGAAAATCCCACCGGACTAGCGGGGGCCCAATTTGGTAATGAGCAGTTCTTC. Translating it yields CASSENPTGLAGAQFGNEQFF.

There are a few counts of this clone. J is TRBJ2-2 and V is TRBV4-1; D is perhaps TRBD1 (5 bases). The CDR3 covers 16 residues. Trimming removed 0 bases from V and 4 bases from J, with 12 bases in between. Germline-derived CDR1 and CDR2 are MGHRA and YSYEKL. For the CDR3, the DNA is TGCGCCAGCAGCCAAGATGCAGACAGACTCACCGGGGAGCTGTTTTTT. It codes for CASSQDADRLTGELFF.